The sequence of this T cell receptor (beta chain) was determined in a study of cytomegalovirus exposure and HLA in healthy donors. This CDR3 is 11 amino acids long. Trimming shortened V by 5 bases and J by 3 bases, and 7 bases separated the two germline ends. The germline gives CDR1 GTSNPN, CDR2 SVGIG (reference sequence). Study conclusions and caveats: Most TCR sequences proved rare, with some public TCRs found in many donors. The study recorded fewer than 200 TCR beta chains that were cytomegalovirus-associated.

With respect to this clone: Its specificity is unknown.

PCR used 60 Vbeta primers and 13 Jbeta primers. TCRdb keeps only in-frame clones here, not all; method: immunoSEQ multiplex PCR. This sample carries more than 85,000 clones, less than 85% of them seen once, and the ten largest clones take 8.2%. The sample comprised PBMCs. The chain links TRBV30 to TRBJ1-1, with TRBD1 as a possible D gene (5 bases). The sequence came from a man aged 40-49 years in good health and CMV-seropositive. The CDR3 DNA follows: TGTGCCTGGGGGGGGGACACTGAAGCTTTCTTT. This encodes CAWGGDTEAFF.